This entry lists 32 T cell receptor beta chains sequenced from one sample in a study of CD8 T cells in ankylosing spondylitis. TCRdb reprocessed the 5' RACE reads with MiXCR, giving one entry per CDR3 protein. Here the sample spans 200,000 to 250,000 distinct CDR3 sequences, roughly a tenth being singletons. The sequenced material came from blood, either unsorted or a sorted T cell fraction (not recorded which). Every receptor here comes from a male donor with ankylosing spondylitis or in good health (not recorded which).

There are many counts of this clonotype. The chain carries TRBV7-3 and TRBJ2-1, with TRBD2 matching 7 bases. The V segment lost 8 bases and the J segment 0 bases; nucleotides outside the gene matches: 1. CDR3 size: 13 residues. In germline, CDR1 is SGHTA, CDR2 FQGTGA. This CDR3 reads CASGGGSYNEQFF. CDR3 in DNA: TGTGCCAGCGGCGGGGGCTCCTACAATGAGCAGTTCTTC.

The J gene is TRBJ2-1, the V gene TRBV15, with D possibly called TRBD1 or TRBD2 (5 bases each). Per germline, CDR1 LNHNV and CDR2 YYDKDF (reference sequence). CDR3 length: 16 residues. Trimming took off 3 bases at V and 7 bases at J, with 19 bases between the two ends. The DNA for the CDR3 is TGTGCCACCAGCAGCGACAACCGGGGCCTCATTAATGAGCAGTTCTTC. It translates to CATSSDNRGLINEQFF.

In its sample, this clonotype was seen many times. This chain links TRBV6-4 with TRBJ1-2; no clear D gene. The germline gives CDR1 MRHNA, CDR2 SNTAGT. Deletions cut 8 bases from V and 7 bases from J, with 23 bases between. The CDR3 sequence is 15 residues long. The DNA of the CDR3 is TGTGCCAGCCTTTTCCAAAGGGATTCGGCAACTGGCTACACCTTC. As protein: CASLFQRDSATGYTF.

Many counts were recorded for this clonotype. This chain joins TRBV6-5 and TRBJ1-5, with a tentative D call TRBD1 (6 bases). V dropped 1 base and J dropped 7 bases, with 14 bases sitting between them. This CDR3 has 15 amino acids. In germline, CDR1 is MNHEY, CDR2 SVGAGI. As DNA, the CDR3 is TGTGCCAGCAGTTACTTTAGGGGGGCATCACAGCCCCAGCATTTT. Translation gives CASSYFRGASQPQHF.

The chain's CDR3 is CASNRLVGGANEKLFF. Here the CDR3 DNA reads TGTGCCAGCAACCGCCTAGTCGGGGGTGCTAATGAAAAACTGTTTTTT. V gene TRBV6-1 combines with J gene TRBJ1-4, with D perhaps matching TRBD1 (5 bases). Trimming pared 7 bases from V and 3 bases from J, leaving 18 bases between. This CDR3 has 16 residues. Germline CDR1 MNHNS, CDR2 SASEGT.

This clonotype was observed a handful of times. The chain combines TRBV12-3 or TRBV12-4 with TRBJ2-3, with D perhaps TRBD2 (6 bases). The CDR3 length is 13 residues. V shed 8 bases and J shed 1 base, with 10 bases lying between them. The chain's CDR3 is CASGSGGTDTQYF. Here the CDR3 DNA reads TGTGCCAGCGGTTCGGGGGGCACAGATACGCAGTATTTT.

This clonotype has at least ten counts. This rearrangement joins TRBV10-3 to TRBJ2-2, with 9 bases aligning to TRBD1. J lost 5 bases, V lost 9 bases, and 1 base had no gene match. Germline V lookup: CDR1 ENHRY, CDR2 SYGVKD. This CDR3 has 12 amino acids. CDR3 in amino acids: CAIQGATGELFF. CDR3 DNA: TGTGCCATACAGGGGGCAACCGGGGAGCTGTTTTTT.

The J gene is TRBJ2-5, the V gene TRBV19; tentatively, D is TRBD2 (5 bases). Germline V gives CDR1 LNHDA, CDR2 SQIVND (reference sequence). This CDR3 comprises 17 residues. Trimming cost V 1 base and J 1 base, with 16 bases left between them. The CDR3 loop is CASSIVMSGPLQETQYF. The CDR3 nucleotides read TGTGCCAGTAGTATAGTGATGAGCGGACCACTCCAAGAGACCCAGTACTTC.

This clonotype was detected a few times. This CDR3 reads CASSPSGLNTGELFF. The DNA for the CDR3 is TGTGCCAGCAGCCCCAGTGGCCTGAACACCGGGGAGCTGTTTTTT. The rearrangement uses TRBV7-2 and TRBJ2-2; no clear D gene. V was cut by 5 bases and J by 1 base, with 11 bases left in between. The CDR3 totals 15 residues. Germline CDR1 is SGHTA and CDR2 is FQGNSA.

This clonotype was counted only a few times. The chain has TRBV5-1 and TRBJ2-5, with 10 bases matching TRBD2. Germline V lookup: CDR1 SGHRS, CDR2 YFSETQ. The V gene end was trimmed by 6 bases and the J gene end by 4 bases; junction bases not matched to a gene: 9. The CDR3 is 15 residues long. The CDR3 region has the DNA TGCGCCAGCACCTTCAGCGGGGGGGCCTTAGAGACCCAGTACTTC. It translates to CASTFSGGALETQYF.

The chain has TRBV9 and TRBJ2-7; D not resolved. Trimming cost V 0 bases and J 2 bases, with 9 bases left between them. The germline gives CDR1 SGDLS, CDR2 YYNGEE. The CDR3 has 14 residues. The CDR3, as DNA: TGTGCCAGCAGCGTAGGCCAGTCCGCCTACGAGCAGTACTTC. This encodes CASSVGQSAYEQYF.

The V call is TRBV20-1, the J call TRBJ2-3; the match to TRBD2 covers 7 bases. This CDR3 is built from 14 residues. The V segment lost 7 bases and the J segment 3 bases; nucleotides outside the gene matches: 10. CDR1 is DFQATT and CDR2 is SNEGSKA in the germline V gene (reference sequence). CDR3 nucleotide sequence: TGCAGTGTCCTACCGGGACTACAAACAGATACGCAGTATTTT. Translating gives CSVLPGLQTDTQYF.

The sample holds a few counts of this clonotype. The chain joins TRBV28 to TRBJ2-1, with TRBD2 matching 8 bases. Germline CDR1 reads MDHEN; CDR2 reads SYDVKM. The V and J ends lost 5 bases and 4 bases, in that order; junction bases with no gene match: 10. This CDR3 is built from 16 residues. The CDR3 DNA reads as TGTGCCAGCAGTATCCCCCCGGGGGGGTATTACAATGAGCAGTTCTTC. It translates to CASSIPPGGYYNEQFF.

J is TRBJ1-1 and V is TRBV29-1; TRBD1 is a possible D gene (5 bases). This CDR3 contains 14 residues. Germline V gene data show CDR1 as SQVTM and CDR2 as ANQGSEA. The ends were cut back, 4 bases at V and 3 bases at J, with 15 bases in the middle. CDR3 protein: CSVGADRADTEAFF. For the CDR3, the DNA is TGCAGCGTTGGGGCTGACAGAGCGGACACTGAAGCTTTCTTT.

This clonotype was detected ten times or more. The rearrangement joins TRBV5-1 to TRBJ2-3, with D perhaps TRBD2 (6 bases). V shed 1 base and J shed 0 bases, with 9 bases lying between them. The CDR3 is made up of 15 amino acids. CDR1 is SGHRS and CDR2 is YFSETQ in the germline V gene. The CDR3 loop reads CASSLMGTSTDTQYF. The DNA for the CDR3 is TGCGCCAGCAGCTTGATGGGGACTAGCACAGATACGCAGTATTTT.

This clonotype has ten or more counts. The chain is built from TRBV28 and TRBJ1-5, with a tentative D call TRBD1 (5 bases). The CDR3 spans 14 residues. The V end was cut by 7 bases, the J end by 8 bases, with 18 bases between. Germline lookup yields CDR1 MDHEN and CDR2 SYDVKM. CDR3 DNA: TGTGCCAGCACTACCCCGGGGGGAGCAAAGCCCCAGCATTTT. It specifies CASTTPGGAKPQHF.

This clonotype was seen many times. The rearrangement uses TRBV15 and TRBJ2-7; 8 bases line up with TRBD1. This CDR3 has 15 residues. Trimming took 5 bases from V and 4 from J; bases not matched to a gene: 10. Germline V gene sequence: CDR1 LNHNV, CDR2 YYDKDF (reference sequence). The CDR3 protein is CATSYDRGVWYEQYF. The CDR3, as DNA: TGTGCCACCAGCTATGACAGGGGCGTTTGGTACGAGCAGTACTTC.

This clonotype was counted many times. In DNA, the CDR3 is TGTGCCAGCAGTACGGGACAGGGGGACGATACGCAGTATTTT. Amino acids: CASSTGQGDDTQYF. V usage is TRBV2 and J usage is TRBJ2-3; 11 nucleotides line up with TRBD1. The CDR3 loop spans 14 amino acids. CDR1 and CDR2 (germline): SNHLY, FYNNEI. V was pared by 5 bases and J by 6 bases, with 4 bases of the junction left unmatched.

This clonotype was counted many times. The J gene is TRBJ2-7, the V gene TRBV12-3 or TRBV12-4; D is unresolved. Trimming left V 3 bases short and J 0 bases short, with 12 bases between. CDR3 length equals 15 residues. DNA for the CDR3: TGTGCCAGCAGTTTTGACGACTCAAGCTCCTACGAGCAGTACTTC. It is translated as CASSFDDSSSYEQYF.

Of note for this clonotype: This may come from a read error, since a much larger clone is one base off. Likely a read error: the CDR3 ends without its conserved phenylalanine or tryptophan. This chain connects TRBV2 to TRBJ2-1; no clear D gene. Germline V gene data show CDR1 as SNHLY and CDR2 as FYNNEI. Trimming pared 10 bases from V and 0 bases from J, leaving 10 bases between. CDR3 length: 13 residues. CDR3 amino acids: CAISEISYNEQFS. For the CDR3, the DNA is TGTGCCATCTCAGAGATCTCCTACAATGAGCAGTTCTCC.

This clonotype was seen many times. At one end, the junction sequence differs from germline, possibly due to a read error. The rearrangement joins TRBV20-1 to TRBJ1-2; tentatively, D is TRBD1 (6 bases). CDR1 and CDR2 from the germline V gene are DFQATT and SNEGSKA (reference sequence). This CDR3 has 13 amino acids. The CDR3: CSATTGINDGYTF. CDR3 in DNA: TGCAGTGCTACAACAGGGATTAACGATGGCTACACCTTC.

Only a few counts were recorded for this clonotype. The chain is built from TRBV3-1 and TRBJ2-5; either TRBD1 or TRBD2 may supply D (6 bases each). The CDR3 length is 10 residues. V lost 7 bases and J 7 bases, leaving 7 bases between the germline ends. CDR1 is LGHDT, CDR2 YNNKEL, per germline (reference sequence). This CDR3 is CASKGGTQYF. CDR3 sequence (DNA): TGTGCCAGCAAGGGGGGGACCCAGTACTTC.

This clonotype was recorded at least ten times. The gene calls are TRBV20-1 and TRBJ2-2; maybe TRBD1 (6 bases). V was shortened by 7 bases and J by 0 bases, with 12 bases between the two germline ends. CDR3 length: 14 amino acids. CDR1 DFQATT and CDR2 SNEGSKA come from the germline V gene (reference sequence). CDR3 nucleotides: TGCAGTGGTTCGTCAGGGGCGAACACCGGGGAGCTGTTTTTT. It encodes CSGSSGANTGELFF.

On this clonotype: No DNA is shown, since the ends of the CDR3 on it are uncertain; the CDR3 is the one TCRdb lists. The gene calls are TRBV24-1 and TRBJ2-3. Germline V gives CDR1 KGHDR, CDR2 SFDVKD. The CDR3 is 16 amino acids in total, end residues counted. This CDR3 reads CATSDFGMGITDTQFF.

The V call is TRBV6-2 or TRBV6-3, the J call TRBJ2-1; the D gene is possibly TRBD2 (7 bases). V was cut by 5 bases and J by 4 bases, with 15 bases left in between. CDR3 size: 15 residues. Germline values: CDR1 MNHEY, CDR2 SVGEGT. The CDR3 sequence: CASSPFRGAYNEQFF. CDR3 in DNA: TGTGCCAGCAGTCCATTCCGGGGGGCTTACAATGAGCAGTTCTTC.

V is TRBV28 and J is TRBJ2-5; D might be TRBD2 (5 bases). The CDR3 is made up of 13 amino acids. Trimming stripped 6 bases from V and 5 bases from J, with 13 bases between. Germline assignment: CDR1 MDHEN and CDR2 SYDVKM. The CDR3 spells CASSRNPGETQYF. The CDR3 DNA reads as TGTGCCAGCAGCCGGAACCCGGGGGAGACCCAGTACTTC.

This clonotype was seen ten or more times. The chain joins TRBV5-1 to TRBJ1-5; the D gene is possibly TRBD1 (6 bases). The CDR3 is 14 amino acids. V was trimmed by 4 bases and J by 3 bases, leaving 11 bases between them. From germline, CDR1 is SGHRS and CDR2 YFSETQ. The CDR3 loop reads CASSLTGNNQPQHF. The CDR3 nucleotides read TGCGCCAGCAGCCTCACAGGGAACAATCAGCCCCAGCATTTT.

This clonotype appeared many times. The rearrangement joins TRBV7-2 to TRBJ2-2; TRBD2 might be the D (5 bases). Looked up from germline, CDR1 is SGHTA and CDR2 is FQGNSA. There are 14 residues in the CDR3. Trimming took off 4 bases at V and 6 bases at J, with 12 bases between the two ends. CDR3 in DNA: TGTGCCAGCAGCTCCGCCCGGGAAGCCGGGGAGCTGTTTTTT. This gives the protein CASSSAREAGELFF.

The gene calls are TRBV19 and TRBJ2-3, with 14 bases lining up with TRBD2. The V gene's germline CDR1 is LNHDA and CDR2 SQIVND (reference sequence). V shed 5 bases and J 0 bases; nucleotides not matched to a gene: 7. The CDR3 length is 18 residues. In DNA, the CDR3 is TGTGCCAGTAGTGGGACTAGCGGGGGCCACCCTAGCACAGATACGCAGTATTTT. This translates into CASSGTSGGHPSTDTQYF.

This clonotype was recorded at least ten times. This chain connects TRBV5-6 to TRBJ1-2; D is unresolved. The CDR3 contains 12 residues. Deletions cut 0 bases from V and 5 bases from J, with 5 bases between. Germline CDR1 SGHDT, CDR2 YYEEEE. The CDR3 DNA follows: TGTGCCAGCAGCTTGGAGGTATATGGCTACACCTTC. Its protein is CASSLEVYGYTF.

This clonotype was counted at least ten times. The chain joins TRBV29-1 to TRBJ2-5; maybe TRBD1 (5 bases). The CDR3 runs 12 residues. Germline V gives CDR1 SQVTM, CDR2 ANQGSEA. V lost 6 bases and J 7 bases, leaving 15 bases between the germline ends. Here the CDR3 reads CSVPAGSGTQYF. The DNA of the CDR3 is TGCAGCGTGCCCGCAGGGTCAGGGACCCAGTACTTC.

This clonotype was seen a few times. The CDR3 nucleotides read TGTGCCACCAGCGGACAGGGAGCCACCGGGGAGCTGTTTTTT. It yields the protein CATSGQGATGELFF. V gene TRBV24-1 combines with J gene TRBJ2-2; 8 positions agree with TRBD1. Germline lookup yields CDR1 KGHDR and CDR2 SFDVKD. The CDR3 has 14 amino acids. Trimming at V came to 7 bases and at J to 4 bases, leaving 4 bases not matched to a gene.